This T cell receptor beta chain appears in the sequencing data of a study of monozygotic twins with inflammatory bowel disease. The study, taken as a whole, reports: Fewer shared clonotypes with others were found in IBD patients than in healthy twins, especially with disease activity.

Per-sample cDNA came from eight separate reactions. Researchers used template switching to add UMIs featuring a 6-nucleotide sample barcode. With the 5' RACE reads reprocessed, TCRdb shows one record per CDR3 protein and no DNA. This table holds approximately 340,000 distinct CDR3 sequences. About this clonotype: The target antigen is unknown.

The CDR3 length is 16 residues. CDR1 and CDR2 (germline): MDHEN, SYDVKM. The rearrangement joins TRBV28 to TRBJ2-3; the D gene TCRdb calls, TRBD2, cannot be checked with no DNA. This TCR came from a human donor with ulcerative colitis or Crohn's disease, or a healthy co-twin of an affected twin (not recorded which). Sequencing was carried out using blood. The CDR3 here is CASSLSYGRATDTQYF.